The T cell receptor beta chain under discussion was sequenced for a study of molecular identifiers for immune sequencing clone quantification. The J segment lost 2 bases and the V segment lost 4 bases, leaving 6 bases of the junction unmatched. Germline V CDR1 and CDR2: PRHDT, FYEKMQ (reference sequence). The CDR3 consists of 16 residues. This clonotype was recorded a few times. A single record per CDR3 protein comes from TCRdb applying MiXCR to the PCR reads. The sample shows about 320,000 distinct CDR3 sequences, over 20% of them seen only once. The sequence came from a human donor in good health. Some libraries in this study had Jurkat cell RNA spiked in. The sequenced sample was naive CD8+ T cells from blood, with Jurkat cell RNA spiked in. This sample's subset: FACS-sorted CD8+CD4-CCR7+CD45RA+ naive T cells. The chain uses TRBV13 and TRBJ2-3; TRBD1 aligns across 10 bases. Written as DNA, the CDR3 is TGTGCCAGCAGCTCAGGGACAGGGGTCCCCACAGATACGCAGTATTTT. It translates to CASSSGTGVPTDTQYF.